Shown below are 26 T cell receptor beta chains from a single sample sequenced in a study of blood T cell repertoires in COVID-19. Assay used: immunoSEQ multiplex PCR; TCRdb lists only in-frame clones, some missing. The sample lists some 94,000 clones, around nine tenths seen once, with roughly 15% in the top ten. Sequencing used peripheral blood. Source of these receptors: a human donor in a cohort sampled during active COVID-19.

The V gene is TRBV28, the J gene TRBJ1-5, with D uncertain. This CDR3 region has 14 residues. V was pared by 5 bases and J by 0 bases, with 8 bases between. CDR1 is MDHEN and CDR2 is SYDVKM in the germline V gene. CDR3 residues: CASSLGNSNQPQHF. The CDR3 nucleotides read TGTGCCAGCAGTCTAGGCAATAGCAATCAGCCCCAGCATTTT.

In this sample, this clone turned up a few times. V usage is TRBV2 and J usage is TRBJ2-7; D is possibly TRBD2 (6 bases). V lost 8 bases, J lost 7 bases, and 18 bases lay in between. In germline, CDR1 is SNHLY, CDR2 FYNNEI. The CDR3 runs 13 residues. As DNA, the CDR3 is TGTGCCAGCGGGCGGCCTGGGGCGGGGGAGCAGTACTTC. Protein sequence: CASGRPGAGEQYF.

The rearrangement uses TRBV7-2 and TRBJ2-6; D is ambiguous. Germline values: CDR1 SGHTA, CDR2 FQGNSA. V was trimmed by 0 bases and J by 3 bases, leaving 3 bases between them. The CDR3 sequence is 14 residues long. CDR3 residues: CASSLAYGANVLTF. The CDR3 bases are TGTGCCAGCAGCTTAGCGTATGGGGCCAACGTCCTGACTTTC.

In its sample, this clone was seen many times. The rearrangement links TRBV6-5 to TRBJ1-1, with D uncertain. V shed 1 base and J shed 3 bases, with 6 bases lying between them. Germline assignment: CDR1 MNHEY and CDR2 SVGAGI. The CDR3 extends over 13 amino acids. Here the CDR3 reads CASSYLADTEAFF. The CDR3 DNA reads as TGTGCCAGCAGTTACTTAGCCGACACTGAAGCTTTCTTT.

In DNA form, the CDR3 reads TGTGCCAGCAGTTACTCTTCGGGGAGTCATGGCTACACCTTC. The encoded protein is CASSYSSGSHGYTF. V and J are TRBV6-6 and TRBJ1-2; D remains ambiguous. The V gene lost 0 bases and the J gene lost 6 bases, with 11 bases spanning the gap. Per germline, CDR1 MNHNY and CDR2 SVGAGI (reference sequence). The CDR3 totals 14 residues.

A few counts support this clone. CDR3 coding DNA: TGTGCCAGCAGTTACCCGGAGAACGCTCAGCCCCAGCATTTT. It encodes CASSYPENAQPQHF. The chain is built from TRBV6-6 and TRBJ1-5; D unresolved. Between the trimmed V and J ends, which lost 2 bases and 6 bases, there was a span of 11 bases. Germline CDR1 and CDR2: MNHNY and SVGAGI (reference sequence). The CDR3 length is 14 residues.

The chain carries TRBV12-3 or TRBV12-4 and TRBJ1-4; D call uncertain. The CDR3 loop spans 13 amino acids. V shed 4 bases and J shed 8 bases, with 11 bases lying between them. DNA for the CDR3: TGTGCCAGCAGTTGGAAGGGAGGCGAAAAACTGTTTTTT. It translates to CASSWKGGEKLFF.

This chain links TRBV5-1 with TRBJ2-2; TRBD2 matches 11 bases. Germline CDR1 is SGHRS and CDR2 is YFSETQ. The CDR3 is 15 residues long. The V and J ends lost 3 bases and 5 bases, in that order; junction bases with no gene match: 3. CDR3 region: CASSSSGRTTGELFF. CDR3 coding DNA: TGCGCCAGCAGCTCTAGCGGGAGGACAACCGGGGAGCTGTTTTTT.

The chain has TRBV5-1 and TRBJ1-1; 8 bases are a match to TRBD1. This CDR3 comprises 14 residues. Germline trimming cut 4 bases from V and 7 bases from J; bases unmatched to any gene: 9. Germline values: CDR1 SGHRS, CDR2 YFSETQ. The CDR3 protein is CASSQGQGGDEAFF. DNA for the CDR3: TGCGCCAGCAGCCAAGGACAGGGTGGAGATGAAGCTTTCTTT. Supplemented by reference TRBV5-1 and TRBJ1-1, the full variable domain reads KAGVTQTPRYLIKTRGQQVTLSCSPISGHRSVSWYQQTPGQGLQFLFEYFSETQRNKGNFPGRFSGRQFSNSRSEMNVSTLELGDSALYLCASSQGQGGDEAFFGQGTRLTVV.

The rearrangement joins TRBV2 to TRBJ2-6, with unresolved D. Germline lookup yields CDR1 SNHLY and CDR2 FYNNEI. The CDR3 is 14 amino acids. Trimming cost V 4 bases and J 0 bases, with 4 bases left between them. CDR3 in DNA: TGTGCCAGCAGTGCCAGCTCTGGGGCCAACGTCCTGACTTTC. This gives the protein CASSASSGANVLTF.

V is TRBV24-1 and J is TRBJ1-2; a weak D match, TRBD1 (5 bases). Trimming stripped 2 bases from V and 4 bases from J, with 10 bases between. This CDR3 contains 14 residues. Germline V CDR1 and CDR2: KGHDR, SFDVKD. The CDR3 sequence is CATSDSGGGYGYTF. Here the CDR3 DNA reads TGTGCCACCAGTGATTCGGGGGGGGGCTATGGCTACACCTTC.

V usage is TRBV5-8 and J usage is TRBJ1-4; 9 nucleotides line up with TRBD1. Germline-derived CDR1 and CDR2 are SGHTS and YDEGEE. V lost 1 base to trimming and J lost 5 bases; unmatched junction nucleotides: 0. This CDR3 spans 14 amino acids. The CDR3 DNA sequence: TGTGCCAGCAGCTTGACAGGGGGCAATGAAAAACTGTTTTTT. This sequence encodes CASSLTGGNEKLFF.

The chain is built from TRBV5-4 and TRBJ1-1; D not certain. This CDR3 spans 13 amino acids. The V gene's germline CDR1 is SGHNT and CDR2 YYREEE (reference sequence). Trimming removed 4 bases at V and 2 bases at J, with 9 bases between. CDR3 nucleotides: TGTGCCAGCAGCCGTGACACTAACACTGAAGCTTTCTTT. Translation: CASSRDTNTEAFF.

The chain uses TRBV30 and TRBJ1-1; the D gene is possibly TRBD1 (6 bases). CDR3 length: 12 amino acids. CDR1 is GTSNPN and CDR2 is SVGIG in the germline V gene (reference sequence). V lost 2 bases to trimming and J lost 7 bases, with 11 bases between them. The CDR3 is CAWSFTGSEAFF. CDR3 coding DNA: TGTGCCTGGAGTTTCACAGGGAGTGAAGCTTTCTTT.

The V gene is TRBV28, the J gene TRBJ1-3; 7 nucleotides line up with TRBD1. The CDR3 covers 19 residues. Germline CDR1 reads MDHEN; CDR2 reads SYDVKM. J lost 0 bases, V lost 7 bases, and 18 bases had no gene match. Written as DNA, the CDR3 is TGTGCCAGCACCACCTCCGGCGCAGGGGGTTATTACTCTGGAAACACCATATATTTT. Translating gives CASTTSGAGGYYSGNTIYF.

The chain uses TRBV27 and TRBJ2-7, with D uncertain. V was clipped by 1 base and J by 0 bases, with 7 bases between them. CDR1 and CDR2 (germline): MNHEY, SMNVEV (reference sequence). This CDR3 contains 14 residues. CDR3 protein: CASSLLIDSYEQYF. In DNA, the CDR3 is TGTGCCAGCAGTTTATTGATAGACTCCTACGAGCAGTACTTC.

This clone was recorded only once. This rearrangement joins TRBV4-3 to TRBJ2-1, with 10 bases matching TRBD2. V gave up 1 base and J gave up 10 bases; unmatched junction bases: 16. Germline V CDR1 and CDR2: LGHNA, YSLEER. The CDR3 spans 18 residues. The CDR3 DNA reads TGCGCCAGCAGCCAAGGGGCAGGGGGATTAACTAGCGGGAACGAGCAGTTCTTC. It specifies CASSQGAGGLTSGNEQFF.

The chain employs TRBV5-4 and TRBJ1-1, with D hard to call. The V gene's germline CDR1 is SGHNT and CDR2 YYREEE (reference sequence). The CDR3 is 14 residues long. V was pared by 0 bases and J by 0 bases, with 6 bases between. CDR3 region: CASSLGSLNTEAFF. DNA for the CDR3: TGTGCCAGCAGCTTGGGGAGCCTGAACACTGAAGCTTTCTTT.

The CDR3 sequence: CASSLDAPGQDPDEQYF. The CDR3 DNA follows: TGCGCCAGCAGCTTGGACGCCCCCGGACAGGACCCCGACGAGCAGTACTTC. V and J are TRBV5-1 and TRBJ2-7; 7 bases fit TRBD1. Germline CDR1 reads SGHRS; CDR2 reads YFSETQ. The CDR3 is 17 residues long. V dropped 0 bases and J dropped 5; count of bases not matched to a gene: 14. Together with reference TRBV5-1 and TRBJ2-7, the CDR3 gives the full variable domain: KAGVTQTPRYLIKTRGQQVTLSCSPISGHRSVSWYQQTPGQGLQFLFEYFSETQRNKGNFPGRFSGRQFSNSRSEMNVSTLELGDSALYLCASSLDAPGQDPDEQYFGPGTRLTVT.

CDR3 amino acids: CASSLARVVENTGELFF. The CDR3, as DNA: TGTGCCAGCAGCTTAGCGCGGGTAGTGGAGAACACCGGGGAGCTGTTTTTT. V is TRBV7-2 and J is TRBJ2-2; D perhaps matches TRBD2 (5 bases). The germline V gene has CDR1 SGHTA and CDR2 FQGNSA. Trimming pared 0 bases from V and 1 base from J, leaving 12 bases between. The CDR3 spans 17 residues.

The chain carries TRBV27 and TRBJ1-5, with D possibly TRBD1 on 5 matching bases. Trimming stripped 5 bases from V and 6 bases from J, with 17 bases between. This CDR3 spans 15 amino acids. The germline CDR1 and CDR2 sequences are MNHEY and SMNVEV (reference sequence). CDR3 nucleotide sequence: TGTGCCAGCAGTCAAATCAGGGAGGTAGGTCAGCCCCAGCATTTT. Protein sequence: CASSQIREVGQPQHF.

This chain joins TRBV11-2 and TRBJ1-1; tentatively, D is TRBD1 (5 bases). The ends were cut back, 6 bases at V and 5 bases at J, with 22 bases in the middle. From germline, CDR1 is SGHAT and CDR2 FQNNGV. The CDR3 is made up of 16 amino acids. The CDR3 nucleotides read TGTGCCAGCAGAGGAGGGGCCGGGGCTCCGGGGACTGAAGCTTTCTTT. Translated: CASRGGAGAPGTEAFF.

The chain carries TRBV2 and TRBJ1-1; possibly TRBD1 for D (5 bases). V was shortened by 5 bases and J by 1 base, with 11 bases between the two germline ends. Germline assignment: CDR1 SNHLY and CDR2 FYNNEI. The CDR3 runs to 14 residues. Written as DNA, the CDR3 is TGTGCCAGCAGTCGACAGTTCCGGAACACTGAAGCTTTCTTT. It codes for CASSRQFRNTEAFF.

This chain uses TRBV5-8 with TRBJ1-2; D gene uncertain. V was trimmed by 1 base and J by 2 bases, leaving 9 bases between them. Germline assignment: CDR1 SGHTS and CDR2 YDEGEE. This CDR3 has 14 residues. CDR3 amino acids: CASSLPGKNYGYTF. As DNA, the CDR3 is TGTGCCAGCAGCTTGCCGGGTAAAAACTATGGCTACACCTTC.

The chain is built from TRBV5-1 and TRBJ2-7; 7 positions agree with TRBD2. V gave up 0 bases and J gave up 1 base; unmatched junction bases: 4. Germline CDR1 is SGHRS and CDR2 is YFSETQ. The CDR3 contains 15 residues. Written as DNA, the CDR3 is TGCGCCAGCAGCTTGGACGCTAGCGGATCCTACGAGCAGTACTTC. Translated, it gives CASSLDASGSYEQYF.

This rearrangement joins TRBV5-6 to TRBJ2-7; 8 bases fit TRBD1. CDR1 is SGHDT and CDR2 is YYEEEE in the germline V gene. Trimming took 3 bases from V and 2 from J; bases not matched to a gene: 7. The CDR3 covers 15 residues. The DNA for the CDR3 is TGTGCCAGCAGCTCTAGGACAGGGTGGCCCTACGAGCAGTACTTC. It translates to CASSSRTGWPYEQYF.